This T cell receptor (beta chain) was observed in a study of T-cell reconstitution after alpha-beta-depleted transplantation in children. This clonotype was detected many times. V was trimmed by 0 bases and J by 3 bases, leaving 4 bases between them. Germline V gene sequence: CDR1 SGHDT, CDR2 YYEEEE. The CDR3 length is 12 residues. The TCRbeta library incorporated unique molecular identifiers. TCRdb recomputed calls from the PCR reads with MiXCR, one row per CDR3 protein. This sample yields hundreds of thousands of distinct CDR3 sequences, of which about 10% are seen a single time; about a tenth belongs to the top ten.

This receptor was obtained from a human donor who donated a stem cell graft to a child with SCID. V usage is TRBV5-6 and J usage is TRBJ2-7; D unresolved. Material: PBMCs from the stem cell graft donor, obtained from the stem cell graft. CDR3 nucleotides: TGTGCCAGCAGCTTGGCGTACTACGAGCAGTACTTC. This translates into CASSLAYYEQYF.